This TCR beta chain derives from a study of blood T cell repertoires in COVID-19. Study background: Some COVID-19 samples were acute and others convalescent; all came from the United States, Italy and Spain. The cDNA or gDNA used as material had been derived from T cells, B-cell-depleted T cells, or PBMCs.

Authors' processing steps: Using reference gene primer amplification, nucleated cell counts were estimated. This table comes from immunoSEQ multiplex PCR, and its TCRdb copy is limited to in-frame clones, with some not included. That table supplies the V and J calls and clone size; D and trimming were determined from the DNA. The sample shows around 300,000 clones, roughly 86% of them seen only once. CDR3 size: 16 residues. V was shortened by 0 bases and J by 0 bases, with 9 bases between the two germline ends. The germline V gene encodes CDR1 LGHNA and CDR2 YSLEER. The TCR comes from a woman younger than 45 who had recovered from COVID-19. The chain employs TRBV4-3 and TRBJ1-3; weak D call: TRBD1 (6 bases). What was sequenced was peripheral blood. Here the CDR3 DNA reads TGCGCCAGCAGCCAAGATTACAGGGTCTCTGGAAACACCATATATTTT. Encoded protein: CASSQDYRVSGNTIYF.